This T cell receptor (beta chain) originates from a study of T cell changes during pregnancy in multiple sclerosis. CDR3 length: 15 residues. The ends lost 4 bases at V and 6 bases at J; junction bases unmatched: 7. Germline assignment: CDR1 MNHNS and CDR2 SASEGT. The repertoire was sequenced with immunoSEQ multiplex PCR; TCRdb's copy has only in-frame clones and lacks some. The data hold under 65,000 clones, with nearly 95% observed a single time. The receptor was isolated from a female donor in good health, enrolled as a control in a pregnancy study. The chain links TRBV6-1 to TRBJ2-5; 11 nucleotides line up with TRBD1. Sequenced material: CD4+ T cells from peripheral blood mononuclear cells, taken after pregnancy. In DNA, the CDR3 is TGTGCCAGCAGTGCCCTGGACAGGGGGCGACAGACCCAGTACTTC. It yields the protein CASSALDRGRQTQYF.